Many counts were recorded for the clone carrying this TCR beta chain. Its antigen is currently unknown. TCRdb recomputed clones from the PCR reads via MiXCR. This sample has 30,000 or so clones, with 15% to 20% found just once. The V gene's germline CDR1 is SGHAT and CDR2 FQDESV (reference sequence). The CDR3 loop spans 17 amino acids. Unmatched junction bases numbered 6, after V lost 5 bases and J lost 1 base. Patients were all untreated before their thyroid surgery. The source of the sample is a study of metastatic and nonmetastatic thyroid tumors. Study-wide results and limits: Significantly greater TCR beta diversity was reportedly found in malignant thyroid tumors than in benign nodules (in blood and tumor).

The receptor's source is a female donor with papillary thyroid cancer or a benign thyroid nodule (not recorded which). Some clones in this sample may be carry-over from other donors' samples. This chain joins TRBV11-1 and TRBJ2-3, with 13 nucleotides matching TRBD2. Sequencing was carried out using blood. CDR3 region: CASSRLAGGLGTDTQYF. CDR3 sequence (DNA): TGTGCCAGCAGCCGACTAGCGGGGGGATTGGGCACAGATACGCAGTATTTT. The full variable domain, rest sourced from reference TRBV11-1 and TRBJ2-3, is EAEVAQSPRYKITEKSQAVAFWCDPISGHATLYWYRQILGQGPELLVQFQDESVVDDSQLPKDRFSAERLKGVDSTLKIQPAELGDSAMYLCASSRLAGGLGTDTQYFGPGTRLTVL.